Described below is a single TCR beta chain sequence and its context. Antigen unknown. Every contributor of samples was a Caucasian grown-up residing in Nashville, Tennessee. This table comes from immunoSEQ multiplex PCR, and its TCRdb copy is limited to in-frame clones, with some not included. The sample contains 2 million to 2.5 million clones, around 95% of which appear only once. The J segment lost 0 bases and the V segment lost 1 base, leaving 13 bases of the junction unmatched. Germline V gene data show CDR1 as SEHNR and CDR2 as FQNEAQ (reference sequence). The CDR3 sequence is 19 residues long. These data are taken from a study of shared clonotypes between healthy human individuals. Study outcomes and limitations: Collection of samples was limited to blood; tissue repertoires likely differ.

This chain connects TRBV7-9 to TRBJ2-7; 9 positions agree with TRBD1. The material sequenced was naive CD4+ T cells sorted from blood. Described subset: CD45RA+ positively selected. The source of this sequence is a man aged 18-30 years in good health. The CDR3 region has the DNA TGTGCCAGCAGCTTAGTTTCCGGGACAGGGTCGGAAGGCTCCTACGAGCAGTACTTC. It specifies CASSLVSGTGSEGSYEQYF.